This is a list of T cell receptor beta chains from one sample in a study of OX40 agonist ivuxolimab in advanced cancers. Data came from immunoSEQ multiplex PCR; TCRdb stores just in-frame clones and leaves some out. The data contain approximately 100,000 clones, about 90% of them singletons. The input for sequencing was CD4+ or CD8+ T cells sorted from blood, taken in a trial of the OX40 agonist ivuxolimab. The receptors shown here come from an adult with an advanced solid tumor such as melanoma, head and neck, liver or kidney cancer. CDR3s include the opening cysteine and the closing phenylalanine or tryptophan. A D gene is named only where the DNA matches it firmly. Expanded clones get a size class; other rows say once, few or many, or leave the size out.

>TRBV5-4|once|TRBJ2-3|TRBD2
TGTGCCAGCAGCTTGCAAGCGGGGGCCTACACAGATACGCAGTATTTT
CASSLQAGAYTDTQYF
>TRBV30|.|TRBJ2-3|TRBD1
TGTGCCTGGAACCTTAGGGGACAGGGAGGACGAACAGATACGCAGTATTTT
CAWNLRGQGGRTDTQYF
>TRBV5-1|.|TRBJ1-2|.
TGCGCCAGCAGCGAAGGAGGCGGAGTAGAGAGCTATGGCTACACCTTC
CASSEGGGVESYGYTF
>TRBV23-1|.|TRBJ2-3|.
TGCGCCAGCAGTCCGCCACACAGACAGCTCCGAGGGGGTAGTTGCGCAGATACGCAGTATTTT
CASSPPHRQLRGGSCADTQYF
>TRBV9|.|TRBJ2-1|TRBD2
TGTGCCAGCAGCGTAAGGATAGCGGGGGTTGAGCAGTTCTTC
CASSVRIAGVEQFF
>TRBV28|.|TRBJ2-1|.
TGTGCCAGCAGTGCCACAGGGAGGCCCTACAATGAGCAGTTCTTC
CASSATGRPYNEQFF
>TRBV10-1|.|TRBJ1-5|TRBD1
TGCGCCAGTCGACAGGGGCCGAGTCAGCCCCAGCATTTT
CASRQGPSQPQHF
>TRBV6-1|.|TRBJ2-1|.
TGTGCCAGCAGTATCGACCTTATCTCCTACAATGAGCAGTTCTTC
CASSIDLISYNEQFF
>TRBV7-2|.|TRBJ2-5|TRBD2
TGTGCCAGCAGCTACGCCGGTACTAGCGGGAAAGAGACCCAGTACTTC
CASSYAGTSGKETQYF
>TRBV2|.|TRBJ2-7|.
TGTGCCAGCAGGGGTGGGACGGGACCCTCCTACGAGCAGTACTTC
CASRGGTGPSYEQYF
>TRBV13|.|TRBJ1-1|TRBD1
TGTGCCAGCAGCTTACAGACAGGGAAGGGCACTGAAGCTTTCTTT
CASSLQTGKGTEAFF
>TRBV7-7|.|TRBJ2-5|TRBD2
TGTGCCAGCAGCTTAACTAGCGGGGAGTTGGAGACCCAGTACTTC
CASSLTSGELETQYF
>TRBV19|.|TRBJ2-5|.
TGTGCCATCCCAAGCGCCTCGTACCAAGAGACCCAGTACTTC
CAIPSASYQETQYF
>TRBV6-5|.|TRBJ1-5|.
TGTGCCAGCAGTTACGTCGAGGGACCCCAGCATTTT
CASSYVEGPQHF
>TRBV6-6|.|TRBJ2-3|.
TGTGCCAGCAGCCCCCGGGACGTAGATACGCAGTATTTT
CASSPRDVDTQYF
>TRBV6-5|.|TRBJ1-5|.
TGTGCCAGCAGTTACTCATCTGACAGTGTAGGCCAGCCCCAGCATTTT
CASSYSSDSVGQPQHF
>TRBV18|.|TRBJ2-3|.
TGTGCCAGCTCACCGCAGGAAGTGGTAGATACGCAGTATTTT
CASSPQEVVDTQYF
>TRBV29-1|few|TRBJ1-2|TRBD1
TGCAGCGTTGGTCCCGAGGGCAGGACAGGGGGCAGTGACTATGGCTACACCTTC
CSVGPEGRTGGSDYGYTF
>TRBV6-4|.|TRBJ2-3|.
TGTGCCAGCAGTGCTACACAGAGCACAGATACGCAGTATTTT
CASSATQSTDTQYF
>TRBV19|once|TRBJ1-6|.
TGTGCCAGTAGTACTGGACAGCCACTACCACCCCTCCACTTT
CASSTGQPLPPLHF
>TRBV6-6|.|TRBJ1-5|.
TGTGCCAGCAGTTACGGAGGGGTTATCAGCAATCAGCCCCAGCATTTT
CASSYGGVISNQPQHF
>TRBV28|.|TRBJ2-2|.
TGTGCCAGCAGTTCGTACAGGCTCGGGCGCGCGGAGCTGTTTTTT
CASSSYRLGRAELFF
>TRBV28|.|TRBJ2-4|.
TGTGCCAGCAGCCGAGGTGACAGGAAAAACATTCAGTACTTC
CASSRGDRKNIQYF
>TRBV28|few|TRBJ1-2|.
TGTGCCAGCAGGTCAGGGGTAGACTATGGCTACACCTTC
CASRSGVDYGYTF
>TRBV6-6|.|TRBJ1-6|.
TGTGCCAGCAGTTACTATGACAATTCACCCCTCCACTTT
CASSYYDNSPLHF
>TRBV6-5|.|TRBJ1-2|.
TGTGCCAGCAGTTACTCGATCCTAGGGAGCTATGGCTACACCTTC
CASSYSILGSYGYTF
>TRBV7-2|few|TRBJ2-1|.
TGTGCCAGCAGCTTCCAGGGGTTGCTCTACAATGAGCAGTTCTTC
CASSFQGLLYNEQFF
>TRBV27|.|TRBJ2-5|.
TGTGCCAGCAGTTATTCCGCTCGGGAGACCCAGTACTTC
CASSYSARETQYF
>TRBV4-3|.|TRBJ1-5|.
TGCGCCAGCAGCCCCCGGGGCCATTTTAGCAATCAGCCCCAGCATTTT
CASSPRGHFSNQPQHF
>TRBV7-8|.|TRBJ2-3|.
TGTGCCAGCAGCTTACTGGGGGCTCCGACAGATACGCAGTATTTT
CASSLLGAPTDTQYF
>TRBV27|few|TRBJ1-1|.
TGTGCCAGCAGGCTCGCACCGGGACAATCGAGCACTGAAGCTTTCTTT
CASRLAPGQSSTEAFF
>TRBV28|.|TRBJ2-1|TRBD1
TGTGCCAGCAGTTTTGGACCCGGGACAGGGATCGGGGGCAGGCAGTTCTTC
CASSFGPGTGIGGRQFF
>TRBV19|.|TRBJ2-1|.
TGTGCCAGTAGTATCGGAGGGGGAGCAGGATGGAATGAGCAGTTCTTC
CASSIGGGAGWNEQFF
>TRBV4-2|once|TRBJ2-3|.
TGTGCCAGCAGCGCACGACTTCCCGACGGGGGCAGCACAGATACGCAGTATTTT
CASSARLPDGGSTDTQYF
>TRBV11-1|.|TRBJ1-4|TRBD1
TGTGCCAGCAGCCGCGACCAGGGGGCCTCTAATGAAAAACTGTTTTTT
CASSRDQGASNEKLFF
>TRBV7-2|.|TRBJ1-2|TRBD1
TGTGCCAGCAGCTTATCCGAGGGGGCGGTCCTCTATGGCTACACCTTC
CASSLSEGAVLYGYTF
>TRBV30|.|TRBJ1-5|TRBD1
TGTGCCTGGAGCAGACAGGGAAACAATCAGCCCCAGCATTTT
CAWSRQGNNQPQHF
>TRBV6-5|.|TRBJ1-6|TRBD1
TGTGCCAGCAGTCTAGGGACAGGGTATTCACCCCTCCACTTT
CASSLGTGYSPLHF
>TRBV5-1|.|TRBJ1-6|.
TGCGCCAGCAGCCAGGGACAATTCCCGAATTCACCCCTCCACTTT
CASSQGQFPNSPLHF
>TRBV19|.|TRBJ1-4|.
TGTGCCAGTAGTGGAAGACTGGGATCCGTGAATGAAAAACTGTTTTTT
CASSGRLGSVNEKLFF
>TRBV30|few|TRBJ1-6|.
TGTGCCTGGAGCCTAGGCAATAATTCACCCCTCCACTTT
CAWSLGNNSPLHF
>TRBV6-5|.|TRBJ2-7|TRBD2
TGTGCCAGCAGTCTAGCGGGGGGTCTCGAGCAGTACTTC
CASSLAGGLEQYF
>TRBV28|.|TRBJ1-3|.
TGTGCCAGCAGTTTACAGGGAGGAAACACCATATATTTT
CASSLQGGNTIYF
>TRBV4-1|.|TRBJ2-5|TRBD2
TGCGCCAGCAGCCAAACGGGACTAGCGGGGTTCCAAGAGACCCAGTACTTC
CASSQTGLAGFQETQYF
>TRBV30|.|TRBJ1-1|.
TGTGCCTGGGGGGAGGGGTTCACTGAAGCTTTCTTT
CAWGEGFTEAFF
>TRBV9|.|TRBJ2-7|TRBD2
TGTGCCAGCAGCCAAGGGGAGGGCTTTTACGAGCAGTACTTC
CASSQGEGFYEQYF
>TRBV7-2|.|TRBJ2-6|.
TGTGCCAGCAGCACCCAGGGGACGGCTGGGGCCAACGTCCTGACTTTC
CASSTQGTAGANVLTF
>TRBV28|.|TRBJ2-3|TRBD2
TGTGCCAGCAGCGGCAGGGCAGGAGGACTAGCGCGGACAGATACGCAGTATTTT
CASSGRAGGLARTDTQYF